This TCR beta chain originates from a study of shared clonotypes between healthy human individuals. Study findings and constraints: All-four-donor shared clonotypes had higher generation probabilities than non-shared clonotypes did.

Around 200 ng DNA, approximately 31,000 T cell genomes, went into each sorted-subset replicate PCR. TCRdb's copy holds only in-frame clones and misses some; the assay was immunoSEQ multiplex PCR. The repertoire holds around 2.5 million clones, roughly 93% seen once, with more than 0.35% in the top ten. Details on this clone: Antigen specificity is unknown.

The CDR3 sequence is 14 residues long. Unmatched junction bases numbered 3, after V lost 6 bases and J lost 2 bases. Germline V CDR1 and CDR2: MNHEY, SVGAGI. Sequenced material: naive CD4+ T cells from PBMCs. The subset denotes: CD45RA+ positively selected. The gene calls are TRBV6-5 and TRBJ1-5, with 8 bases that match TRBD1. The source is a man younger than 35 in good health. Some clones in this sample may be carry-over from other donors' samples. The CDR3, as DNA: TGTGCCAGCAGGGCGGACAGGGGCAATCAGCCCCAGCATTTT. As protein: CASRADRGNQPQHF.